This T cell receptor (beta chain) was observed in a study of cytomegalovirus exposure and HLA in healthy donors. At the level of the study: Earlier work reported 117 million unique TCR beta sequences from about 190 million T cells. There were 88 million or so unique TCRs (from HLA-typed donors) in an early data release.

Study-level results: Excluded: some indistinguishable V segments such as TRBV6-2 and TRBV6-3. Some highly shared sequence variants likely arose as a pipeline artifact.

As concerns this clone: Antigen: not known.

Germline V gene lookup returns CDR1 MGHDK and CDR2 SYGVNS. The CDR3 has 17 amino acids. V was pared by 2 bases and J by 2 bases, with 8 bases of the junction left unmatched. Use of 60 Vbeta and 13 Jbeta primers characterized the PCR. Clones were read by immunoSEQ multiplex PCR, and TCRdb kept only the in-frame ones, dropping some. In the table there are about 150,000 clones, around 82% of which are singletons. The J gene is TRBJ2-3, the V gene TRBV25-1; 9 nucleotides line up with TRBD2. The sequence was collected from a woman between 50 and 59 years old in good health and CMV-seropositive. The sample taken for sequencing was PBMCs. Here the CDR3 reads CASSEKWAGGHTDTQYF. As DNA, the CDR3 is TGTGCCAGCAGTGAAAAATGGGCGGGGGGGCACACAGATACGCAGTATTTT.